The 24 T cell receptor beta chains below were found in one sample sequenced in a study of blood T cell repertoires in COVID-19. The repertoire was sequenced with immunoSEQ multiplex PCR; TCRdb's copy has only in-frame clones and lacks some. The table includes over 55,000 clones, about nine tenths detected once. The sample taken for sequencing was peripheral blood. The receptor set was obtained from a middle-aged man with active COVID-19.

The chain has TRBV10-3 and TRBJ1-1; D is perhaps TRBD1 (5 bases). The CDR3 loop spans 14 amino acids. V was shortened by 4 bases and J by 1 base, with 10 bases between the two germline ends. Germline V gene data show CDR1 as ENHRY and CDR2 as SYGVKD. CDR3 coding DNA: TGTGCCATCAGTGGAGGTCAGGGGAACACTGAAGCTTTCTTT. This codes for CAISGGQGNTEAFF.

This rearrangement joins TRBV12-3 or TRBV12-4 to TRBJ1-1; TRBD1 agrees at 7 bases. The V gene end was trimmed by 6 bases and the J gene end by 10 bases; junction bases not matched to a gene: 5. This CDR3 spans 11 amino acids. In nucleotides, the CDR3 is TGTGCCAGCAGGGAGGGGGCACGAGCTTTCTTT. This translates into CASREGARAFF.

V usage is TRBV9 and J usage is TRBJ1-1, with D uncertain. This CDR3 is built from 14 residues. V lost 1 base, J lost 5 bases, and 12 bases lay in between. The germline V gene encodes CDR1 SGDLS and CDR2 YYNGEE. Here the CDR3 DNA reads TGTGCCAGCAGCGTACCCGGGGTTGGGACTGAAGCTTTCTTT. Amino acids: CASSVPGVGTEAFF.

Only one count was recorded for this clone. As DNA, the CDR3 is TGTGCCAGCAGCTTAGCGGGGCCGCCCCATGAGCAGTTCTTC. Translating gives CASSLAGPPHEQFF. The chain is built from TRBV5-8 and TRBJ2-1; the match to TRBD2 covers 7 bases. Germline V CDR1 and CDR2: SGHTS, YDEGEE. The V segment lost 2 bases and the J segment 8 bases; nucleotides outside the gene matches: 7. The CDR3 has 14 amino acids. Together with reference TRBV5-8 and TRBJ2-1, the CDR3 gives the full variable domain: EAGVTQSPTHLIKTRGQQATLRCSPISGHTSVYWYQQALGLGLQFLLWYDEGEERNRGNFPPRFSGRQFPNYSSELNVNALELEDSALYLCASSLAGPPHEQFFGPGTRLTVL.

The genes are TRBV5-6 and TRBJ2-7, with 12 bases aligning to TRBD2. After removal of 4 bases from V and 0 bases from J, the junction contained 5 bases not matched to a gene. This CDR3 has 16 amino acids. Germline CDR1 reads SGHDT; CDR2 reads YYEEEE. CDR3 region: CASSPGLAGISYEQYF. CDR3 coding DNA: TGTGCCAGCAGCCCTGGACTAGCGGGGATCTCCTACGAGCAGTACTTC.

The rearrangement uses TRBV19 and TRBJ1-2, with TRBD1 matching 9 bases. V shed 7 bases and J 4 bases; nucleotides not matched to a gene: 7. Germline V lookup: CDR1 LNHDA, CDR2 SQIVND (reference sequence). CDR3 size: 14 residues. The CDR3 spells CASTQTGGGYGYTF. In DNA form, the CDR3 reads TGTGCCAGTACCCAAACAGGGGGCGGCTATGGCTACACCTTC.

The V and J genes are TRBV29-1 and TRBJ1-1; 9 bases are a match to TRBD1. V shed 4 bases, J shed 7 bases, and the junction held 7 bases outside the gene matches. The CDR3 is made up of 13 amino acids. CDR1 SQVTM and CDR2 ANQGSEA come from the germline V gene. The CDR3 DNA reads TGCAGCGTTGTGGGACAGGGTGTTGGTGAAGCTTTCTTT. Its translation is CSVVGQGVGEAFF.

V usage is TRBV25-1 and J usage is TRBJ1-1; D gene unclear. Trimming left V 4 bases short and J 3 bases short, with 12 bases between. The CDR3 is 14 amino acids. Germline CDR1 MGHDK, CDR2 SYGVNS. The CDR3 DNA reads TGTGCCAGCAGTGGGCGCGGGTCCCACACTGAAGCTTTCTTT. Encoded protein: CASSGRGSHTEAFF. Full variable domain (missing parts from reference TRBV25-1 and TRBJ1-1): EADIYQTPRYLVIGTGKKITLECSQTMGHDKMYWYQQDPGMELHLIHYSYGVNSTEKGDLSSESTVSRIRTEHFPLTLESARPSHTSQYLCASSGRGSHTEAFFGQGTRLTVV.

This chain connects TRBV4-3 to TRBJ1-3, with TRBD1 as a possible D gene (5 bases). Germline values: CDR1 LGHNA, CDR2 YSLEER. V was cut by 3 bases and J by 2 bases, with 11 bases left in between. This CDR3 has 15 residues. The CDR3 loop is CASSQVWGAGNTIYF. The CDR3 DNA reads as TGCGCCAGCAGCCAGGTATGGGGGGCTGGAAACACCATATATTTT.

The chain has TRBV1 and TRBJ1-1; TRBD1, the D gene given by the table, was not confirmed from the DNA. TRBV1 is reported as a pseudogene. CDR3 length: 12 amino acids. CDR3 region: CTSGTVNTEAFF. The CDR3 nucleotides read TGCACCAGCGGAACAGTGAACACTGAAGCTTTCTTT.

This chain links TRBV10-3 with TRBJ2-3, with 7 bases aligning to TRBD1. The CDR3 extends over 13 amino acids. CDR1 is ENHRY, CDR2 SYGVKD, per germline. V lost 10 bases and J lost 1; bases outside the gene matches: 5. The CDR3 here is CATSGTGTDTQYF. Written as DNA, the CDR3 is TGTGCCACTTCCGGGACAGGCACAGATACGCAGTATTTT.

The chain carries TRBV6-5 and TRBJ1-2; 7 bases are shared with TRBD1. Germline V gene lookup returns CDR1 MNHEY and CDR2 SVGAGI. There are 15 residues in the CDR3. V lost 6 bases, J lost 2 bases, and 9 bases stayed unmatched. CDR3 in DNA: TGTGCCAGCAGCCCCAGGGGACAGCCGAACTATGGCTACACCTTC. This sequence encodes CASSPRGQPNYGYTF.

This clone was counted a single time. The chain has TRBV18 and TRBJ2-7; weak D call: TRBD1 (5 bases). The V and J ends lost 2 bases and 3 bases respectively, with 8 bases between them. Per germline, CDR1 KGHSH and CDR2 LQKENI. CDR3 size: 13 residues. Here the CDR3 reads CASSPERGYEQYF. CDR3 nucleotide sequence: TGTGCCAGCTCACCAGAAAGGGGCTACGAGCAGTACTTC.

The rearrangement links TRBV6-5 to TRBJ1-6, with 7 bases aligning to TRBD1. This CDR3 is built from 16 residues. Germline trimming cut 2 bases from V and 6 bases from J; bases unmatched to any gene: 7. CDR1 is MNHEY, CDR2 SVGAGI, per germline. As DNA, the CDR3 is TGTGCCAGCAGTTACGAGGGGGCGCTTTCTAATTCACCCCTCCACTTT. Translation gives CASSYEGALSNSPLHF.

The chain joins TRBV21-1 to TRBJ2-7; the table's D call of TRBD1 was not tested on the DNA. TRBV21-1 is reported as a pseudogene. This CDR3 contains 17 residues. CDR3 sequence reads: CASSKAIRQAHSYEQYF. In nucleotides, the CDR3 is TGTGCCAGCAGCAAAGCCATCCGACAGGCTCACTCCTACGAGCAGTACTTC.

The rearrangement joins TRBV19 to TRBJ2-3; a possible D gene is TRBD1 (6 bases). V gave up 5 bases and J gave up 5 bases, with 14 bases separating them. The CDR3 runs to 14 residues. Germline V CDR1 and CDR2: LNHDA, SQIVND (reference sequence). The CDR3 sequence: CASSPSGDRDTQYF. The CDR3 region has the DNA TGTGCCAGTAGTCCTTCAGGGGATCGAGATACGCAGTATTTT.

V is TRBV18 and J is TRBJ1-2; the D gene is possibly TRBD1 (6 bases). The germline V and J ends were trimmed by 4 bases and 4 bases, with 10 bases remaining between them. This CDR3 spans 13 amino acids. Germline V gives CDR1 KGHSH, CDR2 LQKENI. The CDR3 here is CASSQQGGYGYTF. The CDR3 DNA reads TGTGCCAGCTCACAACAGGGTGGCTATGGCTACACCTTC. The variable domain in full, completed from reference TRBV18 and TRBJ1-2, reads NAGVMQNPRHLVRRRGQEARLRCSPMKGHSHVYWYRQLPEEGLKFMVYLQKENIIDESGMPKERFSAEFPKEGPSILRIQQVVRGDSAAYFCASSQQGGYGYTFGSGTRLTVV.

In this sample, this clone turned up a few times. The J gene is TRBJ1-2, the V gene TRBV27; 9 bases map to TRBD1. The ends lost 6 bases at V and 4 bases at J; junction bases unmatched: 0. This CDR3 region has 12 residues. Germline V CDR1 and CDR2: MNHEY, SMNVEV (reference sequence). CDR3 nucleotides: TGTGCCAGCAGGACAGGGGGCTATGGCTACACCTTC. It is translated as CASRTGGYGYTF.

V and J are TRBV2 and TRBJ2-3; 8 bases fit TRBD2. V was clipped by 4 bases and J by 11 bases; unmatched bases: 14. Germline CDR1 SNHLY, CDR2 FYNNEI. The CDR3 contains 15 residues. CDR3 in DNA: TGTGCCAGCAGTGCCGTGGCGGGGGGCCTAGTTAGGCAGTATTTT. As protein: CASSAVAGGLVRQYF.

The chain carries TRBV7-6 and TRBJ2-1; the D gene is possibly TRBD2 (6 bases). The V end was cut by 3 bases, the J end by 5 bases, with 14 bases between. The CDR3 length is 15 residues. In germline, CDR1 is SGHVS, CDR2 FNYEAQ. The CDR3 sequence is CASSFSAGLNNEQFF. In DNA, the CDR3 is TGTGCCAGCAGCTTTTCGGCGGGGCTCAACAATGAGCAGTTCTTC.

CDR3 protein: CASSLYRGVNTEAFF. Here the CDR3 DNA reads TGTGCCAGCAGTTTATACAGGGGCGTGAACACTGAAGCTTTCTTT. The V gene is TRBV27, the J gene TRBJ1-1, with TRBD1 matching 7 bases. The CDR3 runs to 15 residues. V lost 1 base, J lost 0 bases, and 2 bases stayed unmatched. From germline, CDR1 is MNHEY and CDR2 SMNVEV (reference sequence).

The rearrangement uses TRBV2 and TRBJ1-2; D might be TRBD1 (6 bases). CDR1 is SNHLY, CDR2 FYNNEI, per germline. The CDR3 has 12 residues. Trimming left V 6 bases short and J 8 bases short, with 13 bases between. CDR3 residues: CASSLQGEGYTF. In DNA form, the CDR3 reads TGTGCCAGCAGCCTACAGGGAGAGGGCTACACCTTC. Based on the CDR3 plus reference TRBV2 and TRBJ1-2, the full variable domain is EPEVTQTPSHQVTQMGQEVILRCVPISNHLYFYWYRQILGQKVEFLVSFYNNEISEKSEIFDDQFSVERPDGSNFTLKIRSTKLEDSAMYFCASSLQGEGYTFGSGTRLTVV.

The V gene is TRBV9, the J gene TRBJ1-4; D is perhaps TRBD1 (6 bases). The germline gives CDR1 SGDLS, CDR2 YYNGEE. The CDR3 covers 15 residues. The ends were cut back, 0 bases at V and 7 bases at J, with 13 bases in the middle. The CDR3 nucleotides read TGTGCCAGCAGCGTAGCAGGGGCGCTTCGTGAAAAACTGTTTTTT. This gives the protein CASSVAGALREKLFF.

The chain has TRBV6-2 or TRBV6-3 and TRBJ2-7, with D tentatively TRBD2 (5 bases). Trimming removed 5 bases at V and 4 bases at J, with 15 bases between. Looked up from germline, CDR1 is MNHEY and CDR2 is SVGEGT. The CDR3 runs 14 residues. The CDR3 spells CASSTAGSGYEQYF. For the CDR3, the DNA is TGTGCCAGCAGTACCGCTGGGAGTGGGTACGAGCAGTACTTC.